These 32 T cell receptor beta chains share one sample of origin, sequenced in a study of T cells in Graves' hyperthyroidism and ophthalmopathy. From RNA transcripts, TCR beta CDR3 regions were amplified. With the HTBI primer set, the TCR CDR3 went through a first round of RT-PCR. From the multiplex PCR reads, TCRdb called clonotypes with MiXCR, one entry per CDR3 protein. This repertoire shows roughly 560,000 distinct CDR3 sequences, roughly 14% found once; its top ten account for over 3.5%. The sequenced sample consisted of blood. The receptors derive from a woman in her thirties or forties with Graves' ophthalmopathy.

This clonotype has at least ten counts. The chain employs TRBV24-1 and TRBJ2-7; maybe TRBD1 (6 bases). V was cut by 4 bases and J by 5 bases, with 20 bases left in between. Per germline, CDR1 KGHDR and CDR2 SFDVKD. This CDR3 contains 16 residues. The CDR3 sequence is CATSDPVGQGFHEQYF. In nucleotides, the CDR3 is TGTGCCACCAGTGACCCCGTTGGGCAGGGGTTCCACGAGCAGTACTTC.

The sample holds many counts of this clonotype. This chain joins TRBV29-1 and TRBJ2-7, with 8 positions matching TRBD1. Germline V gene sequence: CDR1 SQVTM, CDR2 ANQGSEA. This CDR3 comprises 13 residues. V shed 5 bases, J shed 2 bases, and the junction held 5 bases outside the gene matches. The CDR3 bases are TGCAGCGTTCGCGGACAGGGCACCTACGAGCAGTACTTC. It specifies CSVRGQGTYEQYF.

V gene TRBV30 combines with J gene TRBJ1-2, with 9 bases aligning to TRBD1. The CDR3 has 13 residues. Germline-derived CDR1 and CDR2 are GTSNPN and SVGIG (reference sequence). With V trimmed by 8 bases and J by 7 bases, 11 bases remained unmatched. The CDR3 protein is CARTPTGGIGYTF. CDR3 DNA: TGTGCCCGGACCCCGACAGGGGGTATTGGCTACACCTTC.

This clonotype was counted ten times or more. CDR3 amino acids: CASSRDRSVRYTF. CDR3 in DNA: TGTGCCAGTTCCCGGGACAGGTCGGTCCGCTACACCTTC. The rearrangement links TRBV12-3 or TRBV12-4 to TRBJ1-2, with TRBD1 matching over 8 bases. J lost 9 bases, V lost 9 bases, and 12 bases had no gene match. The CDR3 has 13 amino acids.

There are many counts of this clonotype. The V gene is TRBV7-9, the J gene TRBJ1-1, with 8 bases aligning to TRBD1. With 6 bases clipped from V and 5 bases from J, the junction kept 5 bases outside the gene matches. The CDR3 sequence is 13 residues long. The germline V gene encodes CDR1 SEHNR and CDR2 FQNEAQ (reference sequence). The CDR3 loop is CASSKTGGTEAFF. The CDR3 DNA reads as TGTGCCAGCAGTAAAACAGGGGGAACTGAAGCTTTCTTT.

The rearrangement uses TRBV3-1 and TRBJ1-1; D gene uncertain. V lost 0 bases to trimming and J lost 6 bases, with 17 bases between them. The CDR3 spans 16 residues. CDR1 LGHDT and CDR2 YNNKEL come from the germline V gene (reference sequence). In DNA form, the CDR3 reads TGTGCCAGCAGCCAAGATCGCCGGACTTACCCGGCTGAAGCTTTCTTT. Protein: CASSQDRRTYPAEAFF.

The sample holds a few counts of this clonotype. The rearrangement uses TRBV5-1 and TRBJ1-2, with D perhaps matching TRBD1 (6 bases). V lost 4 bases and J lost 6, with 13 bases in between. The germline gives CDR1 SGHRS, CDR2 YFSETQ. The length of the CDR3 is 13 residues. The CDR3 spells CASSRVGGDGYTF. The CDR3, as DNA: TGCGCCAGCAGCCGGGTAGGGGGAGATGGCTACACCTTC.

This clonotype was counted ten times or more. The chain recombines TRBV6-1 with TRBJ2-7, with D hard to call. Between the trimmed V and J ends, which lost 1 base and 3 bases, there was a span of 7 bases. Germline values: CDR1 MNHNS, CDR2 SASEGT. CDR3 length: 13 residues. The CDR3 DNA follows: TGTGCCAGCAGTGAAGAATGGGGCTACGAGCAGTACTTC. This gives the protein CASSEEWGYEQYF.

This clonotype was seen ten or more times. The J gene is TRBJ2-7, the V gene TRBV27; 9 bases line up with TRBD1. The J segment lost 3 bases and the V segment lost 1 base, leaving 7 bases of the junction unmatched. The length of the CDR3 is 16 residues. The V gene's germline CDR1 is MNHEY and CDR2 SMNVEV (reference sequence). In nucleotides, the CDR3 is TGTGCCAGCAGTTTATTATCCGGGACAGGGATCTACGAGCAGTACTTC. It is translated as CASSLLSGTGIYEQYF.

Ten or more counts support this clonotype. The rearrangement joins TRBV12-3 or TRBV12-4 to TRBJ1-2; D might be TRBD1 (5 bases). V lost 3 bases and J lost 2, with 13 bases in between. The CDR3 covers 15 residues. DNA of the CDR3: TGTGCCAGCAGTTTCGACGTTCCAGGGAACTATGGCTACACCTTC. Amino acid sequence: CASSFDVPGNYGYTF.

The chain combines TRBV7-2 with TRBJ2-7; D is unresolved. Germline V CDR1 and CDR2: SGHTA, FQGNSA. The germline V and J ends were trimmed by 10 bases and 1 base, with 14 bases remaining between them. The CDR3 covers 13 residues. The CDR3 region is CATSQGYSYEQYF. CDR3 in DNA: TGTGCCACCAGTCAAGGGTATTCCTACGAGCAGTACTTC.

In its sample, this clonotype was seen many times. The genes are TRBV27 and TRBJ1-2, with TRBD1 matching 8 bases. Germline lookup yields CDR1 MNHEY and CDR2 SMNVEV (reference sequence). V shed 4 bases, J shed 6 bases, and the junction held 7 bases outside the gene matches. The CDR3 is 14 residues long. The CDR3 DNA follows: TGTGCCAGCAGTTCTGGACAGGGTTGGAATGGCTACACCTTC. It yields the protein CASSSGQGWNGYTF.

The sample holds a few counts of this clonotype. The chain links TRBV6-4 to TRBJ1-5; 8 nucleotides match TRBD1. The CDR3 sequence is 24 residues long. The germline gives CDR1 MRHNA, CDR2 SNTAGT. Unmatched junction bases numbered 31, after V lost 5 bases and J lost 1 base. The CDR3 DNA sequence: TGTGCCAGCAGTCCCCCGACACGGGGGCGAGACAGGGGTAGGGGTATATGGAGCAATCAGCCCCAGCATTTT. Its translation is CASSPPTRGRDRGRGIWSNQPQHF.

This clonotype occurred many times. This chain connects TRBV11-2 to TRBJ2-5; D remains unclear. This CDR3 contains 14 residues. Trimming cost V 5 bases and J 5 bases, with 15 bases left between them. CDR1 and CDR2 from the germline V gene are SGHAT and FQNNGV. The DNA of the CDR3 is TGTGCCAGCAGCCATGGATCAGCCCCCGAGACCCAGTACTTC. Its protein product is CASSHGSAPETQYF.

The V call is TRBV11-2, the J call TRBJ1-1, with D possibly matching TRBD1 (5 bases). The CDR3 runs to 12 residues. From germline, CDR1 is SGHAT and CDR2 FQNNGV. The V end lost 7 bases, the J end lost 5 bases, and 11 bases lay between the germline ends. CDR3 amino acids: CASIQEETEAFF. The CDR3 DNA reads TGTGCCAGCATACAGGAGGAAACTGAAGCTTTCTTT. The whole variable domain, filled in from reference TRBV11-2 and TRBJ1-1, reads EAGVAQSPRYKIIEKRQSVAFWCNPISGHATLYWYQQILGQGPKLLIQFQNNGVVDDSQLPKDRFSAERLKGVDSTLKIQPAKLEDSAVYLCASIQEETEAFFGQGTRLTVV.

This clonotype has at least ten counts. The chain uses TRBV6-2 or TRBV6-3 and TRBJ1-1; D is unclear. The CDR3 spans 17 residues. The V and J ends lost 0 bases and 2 bases respectively, with 16 bases between them. Germline CDR1 and CDR2: MNHEY and SVGEGT. The CDR3 sequence is CASSYSSQSVRNTEAFF. CDR3 in DNA: TGTGCCAGCAGTTACTCGAGTCAGTCGGTTAGAAACACTGAAGCTTTCTTT.

This clonotype was detected many times. The CDR3 protein is CASSTGYYEQYF. CDR3 DNA sequence: TGTGCCAGCTCGACGGGGTACTACGAGCAGTACTTC. The V gene is TRBV28, the J gene TRBJ2-7, with D possibly matching TRBD2 (5 bases). CDR3 length: 12 residues. Germline lookup yields CDR1 MDHEN and CDR2 SYDVKM. V shed 8 bases and J shed 3 bases, with 11 bases lying between them.

This clonotype was observed at least ten times. The chain combines TRBV6-1 with TRBJ2-7; perhaps D is TRBD1 or TRBD2 (5 bases each). The ends were cut back, 3 bases at V and 3 bases at J, with 18 bases in the middle. Germline V gene data show CDR1 as MNHNS and CDR2 as SASEGT. The CDR3 loop spans 16 amino acids. CDR3 residues: CASSDLGRSLRYEQYF. CDR3 nucleotides: TGTGCCAGCAGTGACCTGGGACGGTCACTCCGCTACGAGCAGTACTTC.

In its sample, this clonotype was seen a few times. The rearrangement uses TRBV5-1 and TRBJ2-7; perhaps TRBD1 as D (5 bases). The CDR3 covers 15 residues. The germline V gene has CDR1 SGHRS and CDR2 YFSETQ. Trimming removed 4 bases at V and 0 bases at J, with 14 bases between. This CDR3 reads CASSRPTDFSYEQYF. The CDR3 region has the DNA TGCGCCAGCAGCCGACCGACAGATTTCTCCTACGAGCAGTACTTC.

The CDR3 DNA is TGTGCCAGCAAAGGGGCTGATAATTCACCCCTCCACTTT. It codes for CASKGADNSPLHF. The genes are TRBV27 and TRBJ1-6; D is perhaps TRBD1 (5 bases). Germline V gene sequence: CDR1 MNHEY, CDR2 SMNVEV (reference sequence). The CDR3 contains 13 residues. The ends were cut back, 7 bases at V and 5 bases at J, with 9 bases in the middle.

Many counts were recorded for this clonotype. This chain connects TRBV6-1 to TRBJ2-7; a possible D gene is TRBD2 (5 bases). V gave up 1 base and J gave up 2 bases, with 9 bases separating them. CDR1 and CDR2 (germline): MNHNS, SASEGT. The CDR3 contains 14 residues. The CDR3 reads CASSEGGVAYEQYF. For the CDR3, the DNA is TGTGCCAGCAGTGAAGGGGGAGTCGCCTACGAGCAGTACTTC.

The chain is built from TRBV6-1 and TRBJ2-7; 7 positions agree with TRBD2. The CDR3 spans 14 residues. Germline V gives CDR1 MNHNS, CDR2 SASEGT. J lost 2 bases, V lost 4 bases, and 5 bases had no gene match. This CDR3 is CASSVGGVTYEQYF. CDR3 sequence (DNA): TGTGCCAGCAGTGTGGGAGGGGTAACCTACGAGCAGTACTTC.

This clonotype showed up just a few times. Mismatch with germline at one junction end may stem from a read error. The chain employs TRBV7-6 and TRBJ2-5, with D uncertain. Germline V gives CDR1 SGHVS, CDR2 FNYEAQ. CDR3 length: 13 amino acids. CDR3 loop: CASSSLRQGTQYF. The CDR3 nucleotides read TGTGCCAGCAGCTCCCTCCGGCAAGGGACCCAGTACTTC.

J is TRBJ2-2 and V is TRBV20-1; 8 nucleotides match TRBD2. The CDR3 length is 17 residues. Germline trimming cut 3 bases from V and 2 bases from J; bases unmatched to any gene: 11. The germline V gene encodes CDR1 DFQATT and CDR2 SNEGSKA (reference sequence). In DNA form, the CDR3 reads TGCAGTGCTAGCGGACTAGCCCTCCGAAGAAACACCGGGGAGCTGTTTTTT. The encoded protein is CSASGLALRRNTGELFF.

This clonotype was detected many times. The rearrangement links TRBV10-3 to TRBJ1-1, with D possibly being TRBD1 (6 bases). V was shortened by 5 bases and J by 1 base, with 8 bases between the two germline ends. CDR3 length: 13 amino acids. Germline lookup yields CDR1 ENHRY and CDR2 SYGVKD. CDR3 amino acids: CAISLQGNTEAFF. The CDR3 coding sequence is TGTGCCATCAGTCTACAGGGGAACACTGAAGCTTTCTTT.

This clonotype has ten or more counts. This chain joins TRBV7-2 and TRBJ2-5; no definite D call. Germline CDR1 reads SGHTA; CDR2 reads FQGNSA. V was shortened by 1 base and J by 0 bases, with 6 bases between the two germline ends. There are 14 residues in the CDR3. The chain's CDR3 is CASSLGPHQETQYF. CDR3 sequence (DNA): TGTGCCAGCAGCTTAGGGCCCCACCAAGAGACCCAGTACTTC.

V gene TRBV20-1 combines with J gene TRBJ1-5, with 8 bases that match TRBD1. CDR3 size: 13 residues. Germline V gene data show CDR1 as DFQATT and CDR2 as SNEGSKA (reference sequence). Unmatched junction bases numbered 4, after V lost 4 bases and J lost 5 bases. CDR3 region: CSATGQGDQPQHF. The CDR3 DNA reads TGCAGTGCTACCGGACAGGGCGATCAGCCCCAGCATTTT.

There are many counts of this clonotype. The rearrangement links TRBV5-6 to TRBJ2-5, with 13 bases identical to TRBD2. J lost 0 bases, V lost 1 base, and 9 bases had no gene match. CDR1 is SGHDT and CDR2 is YYEEEE in the germline V gene. The CDR3 contains 19 residues. The CDR3 reads CASSLRWGLAGSYQETQYF. The CDR3 DNA sequence: TGTGCCAGCAGCTTGAGGTGGGGACTAGCGGGGTCGTACCAAGAGACCCAGTACTTC. The full variable domain, completed using reference TRBV5-6 and TRBJ2-5, is DAGVTQSPTHLIKTRGQQVTLRCSPKSGHDTVSWYQQALGQGPQFIFQYYEEEERQRGNFPDRFSGHQFPNYSSELNVNALLLGDSALYLCASSLRWGLAGSYQETQYFGPGTRLLVL.

This clonotype was observed at least ten times. The chain has TRBV7-2 and TRBJ2-2; a possible D gene is TRBD2 (5 bases). With 3 bases removed from V and 7 bases from J, the gap between germline ends came to 6 bases. This CDR3 region has 12 residues. The germline gives CDR1 SGHTA, CDR2 FQGNSA. The CDR3, as DNA: TGTGCCAGCAGCTTGGACTTCGGGGAGCTGTTTTTT. Protein: CASSLDFGELFF.

This clonotype has ten or more counts. The chain has TRBV6-5 and TRBJ1-1; D is possibly TRBD1 (5 bases). V dropped 5 bases and J dropped 3 bases, with 16 bases sitting between them. Germline values: CDR1 MNHEY, CDR2 SVGAGI. The CDR3 spans 15 residues. The CDR3 is CASSPQQDGDTEAFF. Here the CDR3 DNA reads TGTGCCAGCAGTCCACAACAGGACGGGGACACTGAAGCTTTCTTT.

This clonotype was observed at least ten times. V is TRBV19 and J is TRBJ2-4, with D maybe TRBD1 (7 bases). V gave up 4 bases and J gave up 6 bases, with 16 bases separating them. The CDR3 extends over 15 amino acids. Germline CDR1 LNHDA, CDR2 SQIVND (reference sequence). CDR3 loop: CASSTLQGGGNIQYF. The CDR3 DNA reads TGTGCCAGTAGTACCCTCCAGGGGGGAGGAAACATTCAGTACTTC.

This sequence joins TRBV28 and TRBJ2-7; no definite D call. The CDR3 is made up of 15 amino acids. CDR1 and CDR2 (germline): MDHEN, SYDVKM. V lost 1 base to trimming and J lost 2 bases, with 12 bases between them. The CDR3 loop reads CASSLSPVGAYEQYF. Here the CDR3 DNA reads TGTGCCAGCAGTTTATCCCCAGTGGGTGCCTACGAGCAGTACTTC.